These 23 T cell receptor beta chains originate from one sample sequenced in a study of blood T cells in healthy people across ages. A J-beta primer mix and a sample-barcoded 5' primer were used in a second PCR of about 7 to 12 cycles. A single record per CDR3 protein comes from TCRdb applying MiXCR to the 5' RACE reads. The profile shows about 1,800,000 distinct CDR3 sequences, roughly 27% of them singletons. The sample taken for sequencing was blood. These TCRs come from a woman in her twenties or thirties in good health.

This clonotype was found a few times. V is TRBV24-1 and J is TRBJ2-6, with no clear D. The CDR3 spans 16 residues. V lost 1 base and J lost 0, with 6 bases in between. CDR1 and CDR2 (germline): KGHDR, SFDVKD. The CDR3 nucleotides are TGTGCCACCAGTGATTTCCGGAGCTCTGGGGCCAACGTCCTGACTTTC. Its translation: CATSDFRSSGANVLTF.

The genes are TRBV5-1 and TRBJ1-2; no definite D call. Trimming stripped 4 bases from V and 4 bases from J, with 17 bases between. The CDR3 has 15 residues. From germline, CDR1 is SGHRS and CDR2 YFSETQ. The CDR3 nucleotides are TGCGCCAGCAGCCCCTCCCTTGGAGTAGGCTATGGCTACACCTTC. It yields the protein CASSPSLGVGYGYTF. The complete variable domain, with remaining parts taken from reference TRBV5-1 and TRBJ1-2, reads KAGVTQTPRYLIKTRGQQVTLSCSPISGHRSVSWYQQTPGQGLQFLFEYFSETQRNKGNFPGRFSGRQFSNSRSEMNVSTLELGDSALYLCASSPSLGVGYGYTFGSGTRLTVV.

This clonotype was found many times. The germline gene is not matched at one end of the junction; a read error may be the cause. The chain is built from TRBV18 and TRBJ2-5, with no clear D. The germline gives CDR1 KGHSH, CDR2 LQKENI. The CDR3 is made up of 12 amino acids. The CDR3 loop is CASSPNRETQYF. The CDR3 coding sequence is TGCGCCAGCAGCCCGAATAGGGAGACCCAGTACTTC. Using reference TRBV18 and TRBJ2-5 for the parts outside the CDR3, the full variable domain is NAGVMQNPRHLVRRRGQEARLRCSPMKGHSHVYWYRQLPEEGLKFMVYLQKENIIDESGMPKERFSAEFPKEGPSILRIQQVVRGDSAAYFCASSPNRETQYFGPGTRLLVL.

The genes are TRBV5-1 and TRBJ2-5; 9 nucleotides line up with TRBD2. The end of the DNA aligns better with TRBJ2-7, so the J call may be wrong. Germline CDR1 reads SGHRS; CDR2 reads YFSETQ. The CDR3 is 16 residues long. CDR3 nucleotides: TGCGCCAGCAGCTCCGGCGTGGGAGCGGGGGGCTACGAGCAGTACTTC. It encodes CASSSGVGAGGYEQYF.

V and J are TRBV12-3 or TRBV12-4 and TRBJ2-1; 10 positions agree with TRBD2. After removal of 8 bases from V and 12 bases from J, the junction contained 19 bases not matched to a gene. The CDR3 is 16 residues long. This CDR3 is CASLQGGAGGVRGQFF. CDR3 DNA sequence: TGTGCCAGCCTTCAAGGAGGAGCGGGGGGGGTGAGGGGGCAGTTCTTC.

This clonotype was found many times. The chain recombines TRBV7-2 with TRBJ2-1, with 7 bases lining up with TRBD2. CDR1 SGHTA and CDR2 FQGNSA come from the germline V gene. The CDR3 contains 15 residues. V lost 5 bases and J lost 6; bases outside the gene matches: 10. CDR3 in amino acids: CASSPGEGHLNEQFF. In DNA, the CDR3 is TGTGCCAGCAGCCCCGGGGAGGGGCATCTCAATGAGCAGTTCTTC.

The chain carries TRBV7-2 and TRBJ2-7, with TRBD2 identical over 11 bases. V was pared by 4 bases and J by 3 bases, with 8 bases of the junction left unmatched. CDR1 is SGHTA, CDR2 FQGNSA, per germline. The CDR3 contains 16 residues. As DNA, the CDR3 is TGTGCCAGCAGCTCACAAGGGACTAGCGGATGCTACGAGCAGTACTTC. Residues: CASSSQGTSGCYEQYF.

The chain uses TRBV29-1 and TRBJ2-1; 10 positions match TRBD1. The CDR3 has 15 amino acids. V gave up 7 bases and J gave up 2 bases; unmatched junction bases: 8. The germline V gene has CDR1 SQVTM and CDR2 ANQGSEA. CDR3 sequence (DNA): TGCAGCGAACGAAAAGGACAGGGGGCCTACAATGAGCAGTTCTTC. Translation: CSERKGQGAYNEQFF.

In its sample, this clonotype was seen a few times. The V call is TRBV20-1, the J call TRBJ2-5, with 8 nucleotides matching TRBD2. Per germline, CDR1 DFQATT and CDR2 SNEGSKA (reference sequence). The CDR3 totals 14 residues. V shed 5 bases, J shed 1 base, and the junction held 6 bases outside the gene matches. CDR3 nucleotides: TGCAGTGCTTTCTCACTAGCGGCCCAAGAGACCCAGTACTTC. It translates to CSAFSLAAQETQYF.

The sample holds many counts of this clonotype. This chain joins TRBV24-1 and TRBJ2-1; no reliable D call. This CDR3 region has 11 residues. Deletions cut 1 base from V and 10 bases from J, with 4 bases between. The germline CDR1 and CDR2 sequences are KGHDR and SFDVKD. The CDR3, as DNA: TGTGCCACCAGTGATTTCGGCGAGCAGTTCTTC. This translates into CATSDFGEQFF.

The rearrangement uses TRBV6-2 or TRBV6-3 and TRBJ2-3; TRBD1 matches at 10 bases. Germline-derived CDR1 and CDR2 are MNHEY and SVGEGT. The CDR3 contains 19 residues. V shed 5 bases, J shed 3 bases, and the junction held 17 bases outside the gene matches. The CDR3 protein is CASSQILFRTGGDTDTQYF. The CDR3, as DNA: TGTGCCAGCAGTCAAATACTTTTTAGGACAGGGGGAGATACAGATACGCAGTATTTT.

This clonotype turned up a few times. This chain uses TRBV27 with TRBJ2-6; D remains unclear. The CDR3 covers 17 residues. V lost 1 base to trimming and J lost 4 bases, with 14 bases between them. The germline V gene encodes CDR1 MNHEY and CDR2 SMNVEV (reference sequence). For the CDR3, the DNA is TGTGCCAGCAGTTTATACCGCCCGACTGCAGGGGCCAACGTCCTGACTTTC. It encodes CASSLYRPTAGANVLTF.

Note on this clonotype: This may come from a read error, since a much larger clone is one base off. The genes are TRBV29-1 and TRBJ2-1, with D possibly TRBD1 on 5 matching bases. The better agreement between TRBJ2-7 and the DNA end casts doubt on the J call. Germline V lookup: CDR1 SQVTM, CDR2 ANQGSEA. The length of the CDR3 is 13 residues. The CDR3 sequence is CSLTGIIYNEQYF. Here the CDR3 DNA reads TGCAGCCTTACAGGAATAATTTACAATGAGCAGTACTTC.

The genes are TRBV29-1 and TRBJ2-1; 8 bases are a match to TRBD2. CDR1 is SQVTM, CDR2 ANQGSEA, per germline. J gave up 5 bases and V 5 bases, and 8 bases lay outside the gene matches. The CDR3 is 14 residues long. The CDR3 loop reads CSVNGGAWDNEQFF. The CDR3 DNA reads TGCAGCGTTAACGGGGGGGCCTGGGACAATGAGCAGTTCTTC.

Only a few counts were recorded for this clonotype. The genes are TRBV20-1 and TRBJ2-4; D perhaps matches TRBD2 (7 bases). In germline, CDR1 is DFQATT, CDR2 SNEGSKA (reference sequence). Trimming removed 3 bases at V and 5 bases at J, with 11 bases between. The CDR3 consists of 13 residues. The CDR3 loop is CSASQGGENIQYF. DNA for the CDR3: TGCAGTGCTAGTCAAGGGGGGGAAAACATTCAGTACTTC.

Concerning this clonotype itself: A read error is possible here, since a much larger clone lies one base away. This chain links TRBV20-1 with TRBJ2-3, with D maybe TRBD2 (7 bases). The V end lost 3 bases, the J end lost 8 bases, and 15 bases lay between the germline ends. This CDR3 comprises 13 residues. The germline V gene encodes CDR1 DFQATT and CDR2 SNEGSKA (reference sequence). The DNA for the CDR3 is TGCAGTGCTAGTACGGGAGGCAGGGGTACGCAGTATTTT. Amino acids: CSASTGGRGTQYF.

In regard to this clonotype: A junction boundary mismatches the germline segment, possibly from a read error. The CDR3 region is CATSFGGTPQHF. In DNA, the CDR3 is TGTGCCACCAGCTTTGGGGGTACGCCCCAGCATTTT. This sequence joins TRBV7-2 and TRBJ1-5; D possibly corresponds to TRBD1 (5 bases). Germline V gene data show CDR1 as SGHTA and CDR2 as FQGNSA. The CDR3 length is 12 residues.

The V gene is TRBV12-3 or TRBV12-4, the J gene TRBJ2-5; maybe TRBD2 (5 bases). The CDR3 length is 15 residues. V dropped 8 bases and J dropped 7 bases, with 23 bases sitting between them. The CDR3 DNA reads TGTGCCAGCCTCGGGGAAAATGAGGGCGCAGGGACCCAGTACTTC. Protein product: CASLGENEGAGTQYF.

This clonotype was detected a few times. This chain uses TRBV24-1 with TRBJ2-4; TRBD2 is a possible D gene (6 bases). Trimming shortened V by 4 bases and J by 8 bases, and 14 bases separated the two germline ends. There are 14 residues in the CDR3. Germline values: CDR1 KGHDR, CDR2 SFDVKD. CDR3 region: CATSDSGLPDIQYF. CDR3 DNA sequence: TGTGCCACCAGTGACTCGGGACTCCCAGACATTCAGTACTTC.

The chain employs TRBV14 and TRBJ2-4; no clear D gene. Germline V gene sequence: CDR1 SGHDN, CDR2 FVKESK. The germline V and J ends were trimmed by 4 bases and 13 bases, with 14 bases remaining between them. The CDR3 has 12 residues. The chain's CDR3 is CASSPTLTRQYF. The CDR3, as DNA: TGTGCCAGCAGCCCGACCCTCACCAGGCAGTACTTC.

This clonotype turned up a few times. The chain employs TRBV7-9 and TRBJ2-1; TRBD1 is a possible D gene (6 bases). CDR1 is SEHNR, CDR2 FQNEAQ, per germline (reference sequence). This CDR3 has 17 amino acids. Trimming cost V 3 bases and J 0 bases, with 15 bases left between them. The CDR3 region has the DNA TGTGCCAGCAGCTTCGGCAGGGGTGGTGCCTCCTACAATGAGCAGTTCTTC. This encodes CASSFGRGGASYNEQFF.

This clonotype was seen at least ten times. J is TRBJ2-7 and V is TRBV7-8; tentative D call: TRBD1 (6 bases). Per the germline V gene, CDR1 is SGHVS and CDR2 is FQNEAQ. This CDR3 spans 15 amino acids. V lost 3 bases and J 0 bases, leaving 12 bases between the germline ends. The CDR3 bases are TGTGCCAGCAGCTTTCAGGGGTCGAGCTCCTACGAGCAGTACTTC. It is translated as CASSFQGSSSYEQYF.

The CDR3 loop is CASSHDPAEQYF. CDR3 DNA sequence: TGTGCCAGCAGCCACGACCCTGCCGAGCAGTACTTC. The chain recombines TRBV3-1 with TRBJ2-7; no clear D gene. CDR1 is LGHDT, CDR2 YNNKEL, per germline (reference sequence). V was clipped by 3 bases and J by 6 bases, with 9 bases between them. The CDR3 loop spans 12 amino acids.